This T cell receptor (beta chain) came from a study of blood T cells in healthy people across ages. General study findings and limits: As naive T cell percentage varied, TCR beta diversity correlated strongly with it.

Germline V CDR1 and CDR2: LGHNA, YNFKEQ. With 2 bases clipped from V and 0 bases from J, the junction kept 5 bases outside the gene matches. The CDR3 consists of 17 residues. The use of a sample-barcoded 5' primer and a J-beta primer mix characterized a second PCR of about 6 to 11 cycles. A 12-random-nucleotide template-switch adaptor tagged each cDNA molecule. TCRdb ran MiXCR on the 5' RACE reads and lists one entry per CDR3 protein. The sample shows roughly 560,000 distinct CDR3 sequences, under 30% of them seen only once. Only a few counts were recorded for this clonotype. The antigen is not known. The data also belong to a second study, concerning T cells of mothers and their children.

The TCR was taken from a boy aged 10-17 years in good health. The sequencing sample was made of blood. This chain connects TRBV4-2 to TRBJ2-3; TRBD1 matches 10 bases. CDR3 loop: CASSQPRGQGSTDTQYF. CDR3 in DNA: TGTGCCAGCAGCCAACCCCGGGGACAGGGGAGCACAGATACGCAGTATTTT.